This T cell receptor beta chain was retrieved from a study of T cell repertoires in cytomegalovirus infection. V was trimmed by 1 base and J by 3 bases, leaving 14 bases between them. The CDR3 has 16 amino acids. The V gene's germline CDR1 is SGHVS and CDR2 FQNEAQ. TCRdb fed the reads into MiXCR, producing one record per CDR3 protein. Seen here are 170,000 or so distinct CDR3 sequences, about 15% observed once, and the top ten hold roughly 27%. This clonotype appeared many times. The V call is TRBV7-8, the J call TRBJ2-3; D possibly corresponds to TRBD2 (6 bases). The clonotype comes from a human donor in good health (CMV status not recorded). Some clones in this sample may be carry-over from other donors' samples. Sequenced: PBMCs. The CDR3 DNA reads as TGTGCCAGCAGCTTAGGAAGGAGGGTGGGGACAGATACGCAGTATTTT. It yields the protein CASSLGRRVGTDTQYF.